This T cell receptor (beta chain) stems from a study of T-cell memory formation after mild COVID-19. 5'RACE, which relied on constant-segment primers, yielded TCR alpha and TCR beta cDNA libraries carrying sample barcodes and UMIs. TCRdb re-analysed the 5' RACE reads in MiXCR, keeping a single row per CDR3 protein. The data show fewer than 250,000 distinct CDR3 sequences, 15% to 17% seen once. Trimming removed 0 bases at V and 2 bases at J, with 12 bases between. The CDR3 runs to 16 residues. CDR1 SGHRS and CDR2 YFSETQ come from the germline V gene. At least ten counts were recorded for this clonotype. Antigen unknown. Study results and caveats: Some clones that responded were present in memory (sampled pre-infection), which suggests cross-reactive memory joined. From day 15 to 85, contracting clones were balanced between CD4 and CD8, whereas later expanders leaned toward CD4+.

The specimen sequenced was PBMCs or a T cell subset sorted from them (not recorded which). This chain connects TRBV5-1 to TRBJ1-3; D is possibly TRBD1 (5 bases). This receptor was taken from an adult woman who had mild COVID-19 (a few samples of this study predate the infection). Cell type and time point are not known. The CDR3 DNA sequence: TGCGCCAGCAGCTTGGGCCCCGGGACCGCTGGAAACACCATATATTTT. Translating it yields CASSLGPGTAGNTIYF.